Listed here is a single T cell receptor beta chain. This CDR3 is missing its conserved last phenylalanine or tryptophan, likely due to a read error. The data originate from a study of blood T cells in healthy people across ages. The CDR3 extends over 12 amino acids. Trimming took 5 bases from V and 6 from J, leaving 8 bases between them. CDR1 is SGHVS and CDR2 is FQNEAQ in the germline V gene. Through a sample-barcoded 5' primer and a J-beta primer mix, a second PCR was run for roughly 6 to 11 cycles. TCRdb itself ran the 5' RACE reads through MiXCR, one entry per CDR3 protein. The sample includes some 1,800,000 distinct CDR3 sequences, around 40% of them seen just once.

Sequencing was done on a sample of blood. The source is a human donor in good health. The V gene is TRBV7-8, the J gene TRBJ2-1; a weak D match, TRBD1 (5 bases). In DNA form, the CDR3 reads TGTGCCAGCAGCCTGCAGGGCAATGAGCAGTTCGTC. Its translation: CASSLQGNEQFV.